A selection of T cell receptor beta chains follows, all from one sample in a study of control samples from healthy donors and cancer patients. Clones were sequenced by immunoSEQ multiplex PCR, and TCRdb holds only the in-frame ones, with some missing. The repertoire holds about 120,000 clones, with approximately 92% as singletons. Sequenced sample: PBMCs. All receptors derive from a woman aged 45-60 years with colorectal cancer. CDR3s include the opening cysteine and the closing phenylalanine or tryptophan. A D gene is named only where the DNA matches it firmly. Clone size is shown for a subset of rows, as once, few, many or a class of expanded clone.

D gene	V gene	clone size	J gene	CDR3 DNA	CDR3 protein
.	TRBV25-1	.	TRBJ1-6	TGTGCCAGCAGTGCCAGGGAGGATTCACCCCTCCACTTT	CASSAREDSPLHF
.	TRBV6-2/TRBV6-3	.	TRBJ2-7	TGTGCCAGCAGTGCCACCCGGGACTTCCCTTACGAGCAGTACTTT	CASSATRDFPYEQYF
TRBD2	TRBV20-1	.	TRBJ2-1	TGCAGTGCTAGTCTAGCGGGGAGACAGGGTGAGCAGTTCTTC	CSASLAGRQGEQFF
TRBD1	TRBV6-1	.	TRBJ2-7	TGTGCCAGCAGTGAACTCGCAGGGGGCGAGCAGTACTTC	CASSELAGGEQYF
.	TRBV19	.	TRBJ1-5	TGTGCCAGTACCACGACGAGGGCCCACCAGGATAGCAATCAGCCCCAGCATTTT	CASTTTRAHQDSNQPQHF
.	TRBV12-3/TRBV12-4	once	TRBJ2-5	TGTGCCAGCAGCCTGAGGGTTGCCGAGACCCAGTACTTC	CASSLRVAETQYF
.	TRBV14	.	TRBJ2-6	TGTGCCAGCAGCCCCAATCTGGCCTCTGGGGCCAACGTCCTGACTTTC	CASSPNLASGANVLTF
.	TRBV19	.	TRBJ2-7	TGTGCCAGTAAAGAGGGGCGTGGGTACGAGCAGTACTTC	CASKEGRGYEQYF
.	TRBV7-2	.	TRBJ2-7	TGTGCCAGCAGCTTAGACTGGGAAGGCAGCTCCTACGAGCAGTACTTC	CASSLDWEGSSYEQYF
.	TRBV9	.	TRBJ2-1	TGTGCCAGCAGCGCCCGACTATCCACTCTCAATGAGCAGTTCTTC	CASSARLSTLNEQFF
TRBD1	TRBV4-1	.	TRBJ1-1	TGCGCCAGCAGCCAAGCCGGGCCCTTTGAAAGGGGGCGCCTTAACACTGAAGCTTTCTTT	CASSQAGPFERGRLNTEAFF
.	TRBV12-3/TRBV12-4	.	TRBJ1-2	TGTGCCAGCACCCCCAGCTCGGGTTATGGCTACACCTTC	CASTPSSGYGYTF
.	TRBV28	.	TRBJ1-2	TGTGCCAGCAGCCTAAATGGCTACACCTTC	CASSLNGYTF
TRBD2	TRBV9	.	TRBJ2-3	TGTGCCAGCGCCTTTCCCTGGGGTAGCGGGAACACAGATACGCAGTATTTT	CASAFPWGSGNTDTQYF
TRBD1	TRBV10-1	.	TRBJ2-1	TGCGCCAGCAGTGAGCCAGGGACAGGGGGCAATGAGCAGTTCTTC	CASSEPGTGGNEQFF
.	TRBV15	.	TRBJ1-5	TGTGCCACCAGCAGTAGTCTCGTTGAGTTCGACAGCTATCAGCCCCAGCATTTT	CATSSSLVEFDSYQPQHF
.	TRBV5-1	once	TRBJ2-5	TGCGCCAGCAGCTTGGAAGGGGGTTGGGAGACCCAGTACTTC	CASSLEGGWETQYF
TRBD2	TRBV5-4	.	TRBJ2-1	TGTGCCAGCAGCTTGGGGCTAGCGGGGGCCTACAATGAGCAGTTCTTC	CASSLGLAGAYNEQFF
TRBD1	TRBV5-1	.	TRBJ1-1	TGCGCCAGCGTACGACAGGGGGGCGATTGGAACACTGAAGCTTTCTTT	CASVRQGGDWNTEAFF
.	TRBV11-2	.	TRBJ2-3	TGTGCCAGCAGCTTAGTTGGGCGGCGGGTAGGCACAGATACGCAGTATTTT	CASSLVGRRVGTDTQYF
TRBD1	TRBV19	.	TRBJ2-1	TGTGCCAGTAGTACGGACAGGGGCAATGAGCAGTTCTTC	CASSTDRGNEQFF
.	TRBV6-2/TRBV6-3	.	TRBJ2-1	TGTGCCAGCAGTTACGGGCACCTCGAGCAGTTCTTC	CASSYGHLEQFF
TRBD2	TRBV4-2	.	TRBJ2-4	TGTGCCAGCAGCCTAATGCCGCTAGCGGGAGGACAAAATGGAAGTCTAGCCAAAAACATTCAGTACTTC	CASSLMPLAGGQNGSLAKNIQYF
TRBD2	TRBV10-3	.	TRBJ2-3	TGTGCCATCAGTGGGCGGGGGGGTGGCACAGATACGCAGTATTTT	CAISGRGGGTDTQYF
.	TRBV14	.	TRBJ1-1	TGTGCCAGCAGCCAAGAACAGGGCGGCACTGAAGCTTTCTTT	CASSQEQGGTEAFF
.	TRBV4-2	.	TRBJ2-2	TGTGCCAGCACCTTTGGCGGATCCTACACCGGGGAGCTGTTTTTT	CASTFGGSYTGELFF
.	TRBV7-2	.	TRBJ2-7	TGTGCCAGCAGCTTAGGGGGGGCCTCCTACGAGCAGTACTTC	CASSLGGASYEQYF
TRBD1	TRBV24-1	.	TRBJ2-5	TGTGCCACCAGTGACCAAAGGGGGCTAGAGACCCAGTACTTC	CATSDQRGLETQYF
.	TRBV3-1/TRBV3-2	.	TRBJ1-5	TGTGCCAGCAGCCACGGTAGGGGGGCTTACAATCAGCCCCAGCATTTT	CASSHGRGAYNQPQHF